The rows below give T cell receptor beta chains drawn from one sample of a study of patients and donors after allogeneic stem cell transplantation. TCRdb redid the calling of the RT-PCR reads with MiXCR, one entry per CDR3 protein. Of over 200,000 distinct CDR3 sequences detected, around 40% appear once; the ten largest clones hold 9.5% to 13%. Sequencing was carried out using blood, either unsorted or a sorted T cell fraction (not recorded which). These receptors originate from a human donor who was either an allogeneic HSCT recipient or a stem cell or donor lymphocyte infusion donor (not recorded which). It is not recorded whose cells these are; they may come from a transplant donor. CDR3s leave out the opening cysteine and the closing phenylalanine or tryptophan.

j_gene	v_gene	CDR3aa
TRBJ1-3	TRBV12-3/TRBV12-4	ASSPPGGYGNTIY
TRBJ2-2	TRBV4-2	ASSLRTGGETGELF
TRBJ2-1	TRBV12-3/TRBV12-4	ASRAHSGGAYNEQF
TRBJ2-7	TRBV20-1	SANWNEQY
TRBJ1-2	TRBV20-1	SARTDRGYYGYT
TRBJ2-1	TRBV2	ASSEEKQGYNEQF
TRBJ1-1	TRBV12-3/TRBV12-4	ASSARQGALHMNTEAF
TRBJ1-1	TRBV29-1	STDRDQGVSTEAF
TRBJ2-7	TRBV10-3	ASMETSGTRHPYEQY
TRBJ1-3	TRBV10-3	AISDLGNTIY
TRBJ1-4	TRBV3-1	ASSQGGAGHNEKLF
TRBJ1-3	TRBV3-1	ASSLTGGSSGNTIY
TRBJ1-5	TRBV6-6	ASNRQGPQPQH
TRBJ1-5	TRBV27	ASRIQGDVEPQH
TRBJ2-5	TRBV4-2	ASSLRSSGKETQY
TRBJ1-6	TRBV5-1	ASSLYGSLNSPLH
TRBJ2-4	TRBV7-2	ASSSGGQQAVHFKNIQY
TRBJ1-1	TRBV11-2	ASSFTTGSSEAF
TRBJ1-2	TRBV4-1	ASSPGQLNNYGYT
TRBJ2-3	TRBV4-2	ASSPWSSSDTQY
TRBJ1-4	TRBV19	ATSDREKLF
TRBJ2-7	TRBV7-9	ASSSQGTPTDEQY
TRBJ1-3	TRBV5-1	ASSLSGTTTYSGNTIY
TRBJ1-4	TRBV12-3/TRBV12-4	ASSRDRGQGKLF
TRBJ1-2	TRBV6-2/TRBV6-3	ASSYRGYGYGYT
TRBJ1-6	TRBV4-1	ASSPTNDPPLH
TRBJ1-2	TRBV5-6	ASRFGKLYGYT
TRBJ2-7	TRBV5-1	ASSLGQSSYEQY
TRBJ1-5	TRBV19	ASRDRVRQPQH
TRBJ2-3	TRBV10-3	AARTGTGITDTQY
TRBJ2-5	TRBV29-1	SDGEETQY
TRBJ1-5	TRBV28	ASRRRVNQPQH
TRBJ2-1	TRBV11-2	ASSLGRRYNEQF
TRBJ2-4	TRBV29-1	SVGFPKNIQY
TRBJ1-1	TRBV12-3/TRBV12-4	ASSLGVLAF
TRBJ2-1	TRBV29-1	SVDGTSGGADYNEQF
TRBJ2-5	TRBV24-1	ATSDWLEEETQY
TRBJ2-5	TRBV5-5	ASSFSGEETQY
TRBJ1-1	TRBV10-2	ASGQGGTEAF
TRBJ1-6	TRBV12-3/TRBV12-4	ASRRTGQNSPLH
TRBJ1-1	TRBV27	ASSFWRVGMNTEAF
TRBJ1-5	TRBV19	ASTWDRGNQPQH
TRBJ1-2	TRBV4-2	ASSQARAGEYGYT
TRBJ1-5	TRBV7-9	ASSLVGGPNQPQH
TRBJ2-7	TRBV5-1	ASSLAAHREQY
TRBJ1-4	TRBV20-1	SARPGQGTEKLF
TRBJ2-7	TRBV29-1	SVDGTGAGEQY
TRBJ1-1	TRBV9	ASSPRTGGFHEAF